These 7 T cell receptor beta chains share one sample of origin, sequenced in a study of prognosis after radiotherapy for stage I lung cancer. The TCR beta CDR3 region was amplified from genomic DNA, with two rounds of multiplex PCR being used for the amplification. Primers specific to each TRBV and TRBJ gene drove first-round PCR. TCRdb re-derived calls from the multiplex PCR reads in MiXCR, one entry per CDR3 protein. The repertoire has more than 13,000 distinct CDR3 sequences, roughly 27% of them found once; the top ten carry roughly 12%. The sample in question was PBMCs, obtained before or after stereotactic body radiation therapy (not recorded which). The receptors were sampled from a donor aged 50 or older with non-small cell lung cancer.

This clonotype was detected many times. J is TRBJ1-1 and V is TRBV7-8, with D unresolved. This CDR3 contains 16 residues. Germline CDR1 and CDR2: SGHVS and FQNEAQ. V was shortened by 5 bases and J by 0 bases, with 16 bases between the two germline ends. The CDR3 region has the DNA TGTGCCAGCAGCACCGGATACAGAGGCATGAACACTGAAGCTTTCTTT. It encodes CASSTGYRGMNTEAFF.

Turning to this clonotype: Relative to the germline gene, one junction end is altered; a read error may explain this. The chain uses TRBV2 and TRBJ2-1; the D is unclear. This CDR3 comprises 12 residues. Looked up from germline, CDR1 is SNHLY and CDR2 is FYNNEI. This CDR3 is CASSEGNHEQIF. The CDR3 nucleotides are TGTGCCAGCAGTGAAGGGAATCATGAGCAGATCTTC.

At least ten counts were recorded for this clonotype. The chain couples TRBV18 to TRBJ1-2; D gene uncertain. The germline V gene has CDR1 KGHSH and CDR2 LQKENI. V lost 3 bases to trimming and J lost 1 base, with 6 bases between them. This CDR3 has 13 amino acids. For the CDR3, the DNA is TGTGCCAGCTCACCCTCCCTTAACTATGGCTACACCTTC. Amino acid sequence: CASSPSLNYGYTF.

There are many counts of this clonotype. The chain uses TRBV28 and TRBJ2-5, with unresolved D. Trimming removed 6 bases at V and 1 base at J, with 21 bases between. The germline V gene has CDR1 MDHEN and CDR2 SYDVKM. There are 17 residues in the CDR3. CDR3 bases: TGTGCCAGCAGCATCCTGGCCGAAACCGGCCTCCAAGAGACCCAGTACTTC. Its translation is CASSILAETGLQETQYF.

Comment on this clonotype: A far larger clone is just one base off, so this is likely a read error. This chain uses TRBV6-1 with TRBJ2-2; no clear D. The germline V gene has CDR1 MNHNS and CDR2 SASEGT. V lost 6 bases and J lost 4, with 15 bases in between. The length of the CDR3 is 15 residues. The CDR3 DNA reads TGTGCCAGCAGCGAGTGTCGGTGGAGCACCGGGGAGCTGTTTTTT. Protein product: CASSECRWSTGELFF.

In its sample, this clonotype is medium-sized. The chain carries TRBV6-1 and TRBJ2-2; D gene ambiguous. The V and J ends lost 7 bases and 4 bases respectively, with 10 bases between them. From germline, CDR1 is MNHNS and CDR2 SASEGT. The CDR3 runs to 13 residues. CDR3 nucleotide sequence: TGTGCCAGCACCCACCCGAGCACCGGGGAGCTGTTTTTT. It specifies CASTHPSTGELFF.

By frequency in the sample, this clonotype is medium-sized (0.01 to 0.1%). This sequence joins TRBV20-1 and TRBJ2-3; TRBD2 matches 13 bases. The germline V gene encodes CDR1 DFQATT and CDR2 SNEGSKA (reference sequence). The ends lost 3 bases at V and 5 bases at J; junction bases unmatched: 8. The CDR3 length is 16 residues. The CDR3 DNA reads TGCAGTGCTAGCAGTACTAGCGGGGGGGCCCGAGATACGCAGTATTTT. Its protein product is CSASSTSGGARDTQYF.